The 27 T cell receptor beta chains presented below share a single source sample, sequenced in a study of beta chain features in type 1 diabetes. What was sequenced were expressed TCRB transcripts, since all of the isolated RNA had been reverse transcribed. Clones were sequenced by immunoSEQ multiplex PCR, and TCRdb holds only the in-frame ones, with some missing. The table includes 390,000 or so clones, approximately 13% detected once. The sample was naive CD4+ T cells from blood. These receptors were obtained from a young man in good health.

This clone was seen only a few times. The chain employs TRBV5-6 and TRBJ2-7; TRBD1 is a possible D gene (7 bases). The V gene lost 4 bases and the J gene lost 1 base, with 12 bases spanning the gap. Germline CDR1 reads SGHDT; CDR2 reads YYEEEE. CDR3 length: 14 amino acids. The CDR3 bases are TGTGCCAGCAGCACCGCGGGACAGTCCTACGAGCAGTACGTC. It specifies CASSTAGQSYEQYV.

This clone occurred a few times. The chain joins TRBV5-1 to TRBJ2-7; 9 bases line up with TRBD1. Germline V gene sequence: CDR1 SGHRS, CDR2 YFSETQ. This CDR3 is built from 13 residues. V lost 4 bases and J lost 7; bases outside the gene matches: 6. The CDR3: CASSAGQGYEQYF. DNA of the CDR3: TGCGCCAGCAGCGCGGGACAGGGATATGAGCAGTACTTC.

This clone was recorded a few times. The genes are TRBV29-1 and TRBJ1-1; D perhaps matches TRBD1 (6 bases). Trimming shortened V by 7 bases and J by 2 bases, and 17 bases separated the two germline ends. CDR1 SQVTM and CDR2 ANQGSEA come from the germline V gene. The CDR3 is made up of 14 amino acids. CDR3 nucleotides: TGCAGCGCCCAAGGGGGGACCGCCAACACTGAAGCTTTCTTT. Translating it yields CSAQGGTANTEAFF.

The chain combines TRBV5-4 with TRBJ2-5, with TRBD2 identical over 8 bases. Germline CDR1 and CDR2: SGHNT and YYREEE (reference sequence). Germline trimming cut 2 bases from V and 2 bases from J; bases unmatched to any gene: 5. The CDR3 contains 15 residues. CDR3 bases: TGTGCCAGCAGCTTCGCGGGGGGCCGACAAGAGACCCAGTACTTC. As protein: CASSFAGGRQETQYF. The whole variable domain, remainder taken from reference TRBV5-4 and TRBJ2-5, is ETGVTQSPTHLIKTRGQQVTLRCSSQSGHNTVSWYQQALGQGPQFIFQYYREEENGRGNFPPRFSGLQFPNYSSELNVNALELDDSALYLCASSFAGGRQETQYFGPGTRLLVL.

V usage is TRBV10-3 and J usage is TRBJ2-1; TRBD2 aligns across 14 bases. The CDR3 runs 19 residues. Germline CDR1 is ENHRY and CDR2 is SYGVKD. The J segment lost 0 bases and the V segment lost 3 bases, leaving 7 bases of the junction unmatched. This chain's CDR3 is CAISDGLAGGPSSYNEQFF. Here the CDR3 DNA reads TGTGCCATCAGTGATGGACTAGCGGGGGGTCCCAGCTCCTACAATGAGCAGTTCTTC.

The chain carries TRBV5-1 and TRBJ2-1, with D perhaps matching TRBD1 (7 bases). CDR3 size: 16 residues. Germline loops: CDR1 SGHRS, CDR2 YFSETQ. Between the trimmed V and J ends, which lost 4 bases and 7 bases, there was a span of 21 bases. Here the CDR3 DNA reads TGCGCCAGCAGCGTGTCGGGACAGCCAGGGAGGAATGAGCAGTTCTTC. As protein: CASSVSGQPGRNEQFF. Using reference TRBV5-1 and TRBJ2-1 for the parts outside the CDR3, the full variable domain is KAGVTQTPRYLIKTRGQQVTLSCSPISGHRSVSWYQQTPGQGLQFLFEYFSETQRNKGNFPGRFSGRQFSNSRSEMNVSTLELGDSALYLCASSVSGQPGRNEQFFGPGTRLTVL.

This clone was found a few times. The CDR3 DNA is TGCAGCGTTGGGCGGACAGGGGGTGGGTACGAGCAGTACTTC. It codes for CSVGRTGGGYEQYF. The rearrangement uses TRBV29-1 and TRBJ2-7, with TRBD1 matching over 10 bases. V gave up 4 bases and J gave up 4 bases; unmatched junction bases: 7. Germline values: CDR1 SQVTM, CDR2 ANQGSEA. This CDR3 has 14 amino acids.

This clone was seen a few times. V gene TRBV11-3 combines with J gene TRBJ1-1, with 7 bases identical to TRBD1. The CDR3 runs to 15 residues. J was trimmed by 0 bases and V by 5 bases; bases with no gene match: 6. Germline V gene data show CDR1 as SGHNT and CDR2 as YENEEA. The CDR3 sequence: CASSHRQGLNTEAFF. The CDR3, as DNA: TGTGCCAGCAGCCACAGACAGGGTTTGAACACTGAAGCTTTCTTT.

This clone was seen a handful of times. V and J are TRBV4-1 and TRBJ2-3, with 11 positions matching TRBD2. J lost 5 bases, V lost 4 bases, and 14 bases had no gene match. The germline V gene encodes CDR1 MGHRA and CDR2 YSYEKL. CDR3 length: 18 amino acids. CDR3 nucleotide sequence: TGCGCCAGCAGCCCCTATAGCGGGGGGGCGGGTTTCAGAGATACGCAGTATTTT. Protein sequence: CASSPYSGGAGFRDTQYF.

The chain carries TRBV30 and TRBJ2-3, with 12 bases fitting TRBD2. CDR3 length: 17 residues. Trimming at V came to 1 base and at J to 5 bases, leaving 10 bases not matched to a gene. CDR1 is GTSNPN, CDR2 SVGIG, per germline (reference sequence). The CDR3 spells CAWSALRTSGTGDTQYF. For the CDR3, the DNA is TGTGCCTGGAGTGCCCTACGGACTAGCGGGACTGGAGATACGCAGTATTTT. Looking up the rest from reference TRBV30 and TRBJ2-3 gives the full variable domain: SQTIHQWPATLVQPVGSPLSLECTVEGTSNPNLYWYRQAAGRGLQLLFYSVGIGQISSEVPQNLSASRPQDRQFILSSKKLLLSDSGFYLCAWSALRTSGTGDTQYFGPGTRLTVL.

This chain links TRBV4-3 with TRBJ2-1, with D possibly TRBD2 on 6 matching bases. Trimming left V 3 bases short and J 15 bases short, with 21 bases between. The CDR3 is 14 residues long. Germline CDR1 LGHNA, CDR2 YSLEER. The CDR3 sequence is CASSQDGSGGSLFF. In nucleotides, the CDR3 is TGCGCCAGCAGCCAGGACGGGAGCGGAGGGAGTTTGTTCTTC.

In its sample, this clone was seen a few times. This sequence joins TRBV10-3 and TRBJ2-7; D may be TRBD1 or TRBD2 (6 bases each). Germline values: CDR1 ENHRY, CDR2 SYGVKD. The CDR3 runs to 14 residues. Trimming removed 10 bases from V and 2 bases from J, with 18 bases in between. The CDR3 DNA follows: TGTGCCAGCCCCCGGTGGGGGGCCGCCTACGAGCAGTACGTC. This encodes CASPRWGAAYEQYV.

The V call is TRBV5-6, the J call TRBJ1-6; D is ambiguous. Germline loops: CDR1 SGHDT, CDR2 YYEEEE. CDR3 size: 14 residues. Trimming pared 2 bases from V and 10 bases from J, leaving 13 bases between. CDR3 in amino acids: CASSLRTGWSPLHF. CDR3 coding DNA: TGTGCCAGCAGCTTAAGGACCGGGTGGTCACCCCTCCACTTT.

This clone was recorded a few times. The chain couples TRBV6-5 to TRBJ1-1; a weak D match, TRBD1 (6 bases). The CDR3 sequence is 14 residues long. Germline V CDR1 and CDR2: MNHEY, SVGAGI. Trimming left V 6 bases short and J 3 bases short, with 14 bases between. CDR3 nucleotide sequence: TGTGCCAGCAGCCTACGACAGGCCCACACTGAAGCTTTCTTT. It is translated as CASSLRQAHTEAFF.

The V gene is TRBV10-3, the J gene TRBJ2-3, with a tentative D call TRBD1 (5 bases). The CDR3 contains 15 residues. V was trimmed by 0 bases and J by 2 bases, leaving 9 bases between them. Germline V gene data show CDR1 as ENHRY and CDR2 as SYGVKD. The CDR3 spells CAISESTVPTDTQYF. In DNA form, the CDR3 reads TGTGCCATCAGTGAGTCGACAGTCCCCACAGATACGCAGTATTTT.

The chain employs TRBV4-1 and TRBJ2-7, with TRBD1 matching 11 bases. Germline V gene lookup returns CDR1 MGHRA and CDR2 YSYEKL. The J segment lost 4 bases and the V segment lost 3 bases, leaving 8 bases of the junction unmatched. This CDR3 has 16 residues. The CDR3 reads CASSQERTGGTYEQYF. The CDR3 nucleotides read TGCGCCAGCAGCCAGGAAAGGACAGGGGGCACGTACGAGCAGTACTTC.

This clone has just a few counts. The rearrangement links TRBV27 to TRBJ1-1; D uncertain. CDR1 MNHEY and CDR2 SMNVEV come from the germline V gene (reference sequence). Trimming took off 5 bases at V and 1 base at J, with 11 bases between the two ends. The CDR3 loop spans 14 amino acids. The CDR3 protein is CASSERYPNTEAFF. CDR3 bases: TGTGCCAGCAGTGAGCGGTATCCGAACACTGAAGCTTTCTTT.

The chain has TRBV27 and TRBJ2-4; 8 bases align to TRBD2. The CDR3 runs to 14 residues. V was clipped by 10 bases and J by 6 bases; unmatched bases: 11. The V gene's germline CDR1 is MNHEY and CDR2 SMNVEV (reference sequence). In DNA form, the CDR3 reads TGTGCCACGAGAACTAGGGCGGGAGGAAACATTCAGTACTTC. This codes for CATRTRAGGNIQYF.

This clone turned up a few times. The chain links TRBV15 to TRBJ2-5; a weak D match, TRBD2 (5 bases). Between the trimmed V and J ends, which lost 1 base and 5 bases, there was a span of 11 bases. This CDR3 spans 14 amino acids. Germline CDR1 is LNHNV and CDR2 is YYDKDF (reference sequence). The CDR3 nucleotides are TGTGCCACCAGCAGAGGAGGGAGTGAGGAGACCCAGTACTTC. It yields the protein CATSRGGSEETQYF.

This clone has a handful of counts. This sequence joins TRBV6-6 and TRBJ2-7; 7 nucleotides align to TRBD1. The germline V gene encodes CDR1 MNHNY and CDR2 SVGAGI (reference sequence). Trimming removed 8 bases from V and 3 bases from J; junction bases left unmatched: 7. CDR3 length: 13 residues. CDR3: CASAPGTDYEQYF. The CDR3 bases are TGTGCCAGCGCCCCAGGGACAGACTACGAGCAGTACTTC.

The genes are TRBV5-1 and TRBJ2-3; 9 bases align to TRBD2. Germline V gene data show CDR1 as SGHRS and CDR2 as YFSETQ. The CDR3 consists of 15 residues. J was trimmed by 1 base and V by 4 bases; bases with no gene match: 4. The CDR3 protein is CASSPGLAGTDTQYF. CDR3 DNA sequence: TGCGCCAGCAGCCCGGGACTAGCCGGCACAGATACGCAGTATTTT.

This clone was observed a handful of times. This rearrangement joins TRBV5-4 to TRBJ2-3; D is perhaps TRBD1 (6 bases). Trimming cost V 4 bases and J 1 base, with 16 bases left between them. The CDR3 sequence is 16 residues long. The germline V gene encodes CDR1 SGHNT and CDR2 YYREEE (reference sequence). The CDR3 loop reads CASSITGKRGTDTQYF. DNA of the CDR3: TGTGCCAGCAGCATTACAGGGAAGAGGGGCACAGATACGCAGTATTTT.

The rearrangement joins TRBV5-6 to TRBJ2-2, with unresolved D. V was cut by 1 base and J by 0 bases, with 4 bases left in between. The CDR3 totals 14 residues. Germline-derived CDR1 and CDR2 are SGHDT and YYEEEE. In DNA, the CDR3 is TGTGCCAGCAGCTTGTCCGCGAACACCGGGGAGCTGTTTTTT. This sequence encodes CASSLSANTGELFF.

Regarding this clone: The same CDR3 arises from other DNA sequences in this sample as well. The rearrangement links TRBV9 to TRBJ2-7, with TRBD1 as a possible D gene (6 bases). Germline V gene sequence: CDR1 SGDLS, CDR2 YYNGEE. The length of the CDR3 is 14 residues. Trimming removed 0 bases at V and 2 bases at J, with 9 bases between. The CDR3 protein is CASSVAGTTYEQYF. The CDR3 nucleotides read TGTGCCAGCAGCGTAGCTGGGACAACCTACGAGCAGTACTTC.

This clone was seen more than once but under ten times. The chain has TRBV7-2 and TRBJ2-7; D is uncertain. V lost 4 bases and J lost 0, with 7 bases in between. CDR1 is SGHTA, CDR2 FQGNSA, per germline. The CDR3 consists of 13 residues. The CDR3 here is CASSSAVSYEQYF. The CDR3 DNA follows: TGTGCCAGCAGCTCCGCGGTCTCCTACGAGCAGTACTTC.

The gene calls are TRBV7-8 and TRBJ2-2; tentative D call: TRBD2 (6 bases). The CDR3 runs 16 residues. V was shortened by 5 bases and J by 2 bases, with 15 bases between the two germline ends. The germline V gene has CDR1 SGHVS and CDR2 FQNEAQ. DNA for the CDR3: TGTGCCAGCAGCGGGCCGGCAGGGACTAACACCGGGGAGCTGTTTTTT. Translation gives CASSGPAGTNTGELFF.

The J gene is TRBJ2-2, the V gene TRBV29-1; the D gene is possibly TRBD1 (6 bases). V shed 6 bases and J shed 0 bases, with 11 bases lying between them. The germline V gene has CDR1 SQVTM and CDR2 ANQGSEA. The CDR3 runs 14 residues. The CDR3 is CSVGDRTNTGELFF. Here the CDR3 DNA reads TGCAGCGTCGGAGACAGGACGAACACCGGGGAGCTGTTTTTT.